The 25 T cell receptor beta chains listed next were all sequenced from one sample in a study of early T cells in non-severe SARS-CoV-2 infection. TCRdb reprocessed the 5' RACE reads via MiXCR and lists one record per CDR3 protein. The repertoire holds roughly 120,000 distinct CDR3 sequences, with roughly 12% as singletons. Specimen: whole blood, collected at baseline. These receptor sequences come from an adult who was a healthcare worker with PCR-confirmed SARS-CoV-2 infection or an uninfected control (not recorded which).

In its sample, this clonotype was seen many times. V usage is TRBV7-2 and J usage is TRBJ2-3; D remains unclear. The CDR3 runs to 14 residues. V lost 1 base and J lost 7, with 12 bases in between. The germline V gene encodes CDR1 SGHTA and CDR2 FQGNSA. This CDR3 is CASSLDLYNNTQYF. CDR3 in DNA: TGTGCCAGCAGCTTAGACTTGTACAATAATACGCAGTATTTT.

This clonotype was detected only a few times. The V and J genes are TRBV12-3 or TRBV12-4 and TRBJ2-1; 8 positions agree with TRBD1. J gave up 0 bases and V 3 bases, and 4 bases lay outside the gene matches. The CDR3 contains 16 residues. The CDR3 region has the DNA TGTGCCAGCAGTTTCCAGGGGGCGAGCTCCTACAATGAGCAGTTCTTC. This translates into CASSFQGASSYNEQFF.

V is TRBV10-3 and J is TRBJ2-3, with D hard to call. The CDR3 extends over 11 amino acids. Trimming cost V 4 bases and J 5 bases, with 4 bases left between them. Germline CDR1 is ENHRY and CDR2 is SYGVKD. Here the CDR3 DNA reads TGTGCCATCAGTGGGGGAGATACGCAGTATTTT. It encodes CAISGGDTQYF.

This clonotype was picked up a small number of times. The chain links TRBV7-6 to TRBJ1-6; tentative D call: TRBD1 (6 bases). Per the germline V gene, CDR1 is SGHVS and CDR2 is FNYEAQ. The CDR3 loop spans 14 amino acids. The ends were cut back, 0 bases at V and 9 bases at J, with 9 bases in the middle. The CDR3 bases are TGTGCCAGCAGCTTAGCCGGGGGCACTTCACCCCTCCACTTT. Amino acid sequence: CASSLAGGTSPLHF.

In this sample, this clonotype turned up a few times. This chain joins TRBV6-5 and TRBJ2-3; 10 bases map to TRBD1. CDR3 size: 15 residues. The ends lost 5 bases at V and 5 bases at J; junction bases unmatched: 7. The germline V gene encodes CDR1 MNHEY and CDR2 SVGAGI. Written as DNA, the CDR3 is TGTGCCAGCAGTAGGGACAGGGGTAATCGAGATACGCAGTATTTT. The encoded protein is CASSRDRGNRDTQYF.

The chain is built from TRBV29-1 and TRBJ2-5; D is possibly TRBD2 (6 bases). The CDR3 length is 13 residues. The V gene's germline CDR1 is SQVTM and CDR2 ANQGSEA. Between the trimmed V and J ends, which lost 8 bases and 2 bases, there was a span of 15 bases. CDR3 nucleotides: TGCAGCACCGTGTCGGGGGAACAAGAGACCCAGTACTTC. Protein: CSTVSGEQETQYF.

This clonotype was observed at least ten times. The V call is TRBV24-1, the J call TRBJ1-5; 7 nucleotides line up with TRBD1. The CDR3 contains 13 residues. Germline assignment: CDR1 KGHDR and CDR2 SFDVKD. J gave up 6 bases and V 7 bases, and 5 bases lay outside the gene matches. The CDR3, as DNA: TGTGCCACCAGGGGGACAGTGACTCAGCCCCAGCATTTT. This encodes CATRGTVTQPQHF.

In its sample, this clonotype was seen a few times. The J gene is TRBJ1-2, the V gene TRBV7-6, with D unclear. The germline gives CDR1 SGHVS, CDR2 FNYEAQ. Trimming left V 2 bases short and J 5 bases short, with 18 bases between. CDR3 size: 16 residues. The CDR3 DNA follows: TGTGCCAGCAGCTTAAGGGAGGGCGGCACCTCTTATGGCTACACCTTC. Translated, it gives CASSLREGGTSYGYTF. Complete variable domain (other parts from reference TRBV7-6 and TRBJ1-2): GAGVSQSPRYKVTKRGQDVALRCDPISGHVSLYWYRQALGQGPEFLTYFNYEAQQDKSGLPNDRFSAERPEGSISTLTIQRTEQRDSAMYRCASSLREGGTSYGYTFGSGTRLTVV.

The V gene is TRBV4-2, the J gene TRBJ2-7; D gene uncertain. The length of the CDR3 is 15 residues. V lost 3 bases and J 0 bases, leaving 12 bases between the germline ends. CDR1 LGHNA and CDR2 YNFKEQ come from the germline V gene. The chain's CDR3 is CASSQASQSSYEQYF. CDR3 DNA: TGTGCCAGCAGCCAGGCGTCGCAGAGCTCCTACGAGCAGTACTTC.

The chain has TRBV6-5 and TRBJ2-5; perhaps D is TRBD1 or TRBD2 (5 bases each). The CDR3 length is 14 residues. V lost 0 bases to trimming and J lost 2 bases, with 7 bases between them. CDR1 and CDR2 (germline): MNHEY, SVGAGI. The CDR3 DNA follows: TGTGCCAGCAGTTACTCGGGACCTCAAGAGACCCAGTACTTC. Translating it yields CASSYSGPQETQYF.

The chain links TRBV20-1 to TRBJ1-2; the D is unclear. Germline values: CDR1 DFQATT, CDR2 SNEGSKA (reference sequence). The V end was cut by 2 bases, the J end by 9 bases, with 13 bases between. The CDR3 totals 12 residues. In nucleotides, the CDR3 is TGCAGTGCTAGAAAGCTCGATGAGAGCTACACCTTC. Encoded protein: CSARKLDESYTF.

This clonotype came up a few times. The chain joins TRBV7-2 to TRBJ2-3, with 9 bases fitting TRBD2. The V gene's germline CDR1 is SGHTA and CDR2 FQGNSA. The CDR3 is made up of 16 amino acids. The V and J ends lost 4 bases and 6 bases, in that order; junction bases with no gene match: 11. CDR3 loop: CASSSRRLAGRDTQYF. The DNA for the CDR3 is TGTGCCAGCAGCTCTAGGCGGCTAGCGGGGAGGGATACGCAGTATTTT.

This clonotype was observed a handful of times. V usage is TRBV5-1 and J usage is TRBJ2-5; a possible D gene is TRBD1 (6 bases). Trimming stripped 2 bases from V and 5 bases from J, with 13 bases between. The CDR3 loop spans 14 amino acids. CDR1 and CDR2 from the germline V gene are SGHRS and YFSETQ. Written as DNA, the CDR3 is TGCGCCAGCAGCTTTGGGGACATCCAGGAGACCCAGTACTTC. Translating it yields CASSFGDIQETQYF.

This chain links TRBV9 with TRBJ1-1; D may be TRBD1 (5 bases). V lost 1 base to trimming and J lost 1 base, with 8 bases between them. Looked up from germline, CDR1 is SGDLS and CDR2 is YYNGEE. CDR3 length: 14 amino acids. CDR3 region: CASSVSTGNTEAFF. CDR3 DNA sequence: TGTGCCAGCAGCGTATCTACAGGGAACACTGAAGCTTTCTTT.

This clonotype was picked up many times. The chain links TRBV4-1 to TRBJ2-5; 10 nucleotides line up with TRBD2. The CDR3 spans 17 residues. Per germline, CDR1 MGHRA and CDR2 YSYEKL. V was pared by 4 bases and J by 2 bases, with 10 bases of the junction left unmatched. The CDR3 bases are TGCGCCAGCAGCCGAAGTCGGCTAGCGGGAGTACAAGAGACCCAGTACTTC. As protein: CASSRSRLAGVQETQYF.

CDR3: CSVEVQRDTQYF. For the CDR3, the DNA is TGCAGCGTTGAAGTCCAGCGAGATACGCAGTATTTT. The J gene is TRBJ2-3, the V gene TRBV29-1; D is uncertain. Trimming removed 1 base from V and 5 bases from J, with 7 bases in between. CDR3 size: 12 residues. Looked up from germline, CDR1 is SQVTM and CDR2 is ANQGSEA.

This clonotype was observed a handful of times. The genes are TRBV5-4 and TRBJ2-6, with 12 bases fitting TRBD2. Germline trimming cut 4 bases from V and 7 bases from J; bases unmatched to any gene: 6. This CDR3 is built from 16 residues. Germline CDR1 and CDR2: SGHNT and YYREEE (reference sequence). CDR3 sequence: CASSQGLAGRANVLTF. Written as DNA, the CDR3 is TGTGCCAGCAGCCAGGGACTAGCGGGCCGCGCCAACGTCCTGACTTTC.

This clonotype was observed a few times. The genes are TRBV11-2 and TRBJ1-2; D is ambiguous. The length of the CDR3 is 12 residues. The V gene's germline CDR1 is SGHAT and CDR2 FQNNGV. Between the trimmed V and J ends, which lost 0 bases and 4 bases, there was a span of 3 bases. CDR3 coding DNA: TGTGCCAGCAGCTTAGACGGCTATGGCTACACCTTC. It codes for CASSLDGYGYTF.

The V call is TRBV6-5, the J call TRBJ1-2; 9 bases align to TRBD1. Germline values: CDR1 MNHEY, CDR2 SVGAGI. The CDR3 runs 14 residues. Germline trimming cut 6 bases from V and 4 bases from J; bases unmatched to any gene: 6. CDR3 in DNA: TGTGCCAGCAGCCGGGACAGGGCTAGCTATGGCTACACCTTC. Translating gives CASSRDRASYGYTF.

This clonotype was counted only a few times. This chain joins TRBV5-1 and TRBJ1-1; 9 bases map to TRBD1. CDR3 size: 17 residues. The V gene's germline CDR1 is SGHRS and CDR2 YFSETQ. V lost 3 bases and J lost 2; bases outside the gene matches: 11. The CDR3 DNA is TGCGCCAGCAGCTCCCGCGCCGAGACAGGGGGAAACACTGAAGCTTTCTTT. It translates to CASSSRAETGGNTEAFF.

The chain employs TRBV29-1 and TRBJ2-7; D gene unclear. The CDR3 covers 11 residues. CDR1 and CDR2 from the germline V gene are SQVTM and ANQGSEA. V was shortened by 2 bases and J by 7 bases, with 9 bases between the two germline ends. Here the CDR3 DNA reads TGCAGCGTTGAAATGGTGGGGGAGCAGTACTTC. It specifies CSVEMVGEQYF.

This clonotype has just a few counts. The genes are TRBV18 and TRBJ2-2, with a weak D call TRBD1 (5 bases). CDR1 is KGHSH and CDR2 is LQKENI in the germline V gene. The CDR3 sequence is 16 residues long. The V end was cut by 2 bases, the J end by 0 bases, with 10 bases between. The DNA of the CDR3 is TGTGCCAGCTCACCAATTCCGACAGCGAACACCGGGGAGCTGTTTTTT. This translates into CASSPIPTANTGELFF.

This clonotype is a singleton in its sample. The chain joins TRBV15 to TRBJ1-4; D call uncertain. The CDR3 runs 15 residues. CDR1 is LNHNV, CDR2 YYDKDF, per germline (reference sequence). Trimming removed 0 bases at V and 0 bases at J, with 5 bases between. The CDR3 DNA is TGTGCCACCAGCAGAGAAGGGACAACTAATGAAAAACTGTTTTTT. Amino acid sequence: CATSREGTTNEKLFF.

This clonotype showed up just a few times. The chain employs TRBV4-1 and TRBJ2-1; 7 bases agree with TRBD2. The V gene's germline CDR1 is MGHRA and CDR2 YSYEKL. The ends lost 0 bases at V and 9 bases at J; junction bases unmatched: 17. This CDR3 region has 18 residues. In DNA form, the CDR3 reads TGCGCCAGCAGCCAAGATGGGATGGGGCTAGCGGCCCGGGGTGAGCAGTTCTTC. It translates to CASSQDGMGLAARGEQFF.

This clonotype was seen only a few times. The V call is TRBV5-5, the J call TRBJ1-1; D unclear. Trimming removed 4 bases at V and 2 bases at J, with 9 bases between. Germline CDR1 SGHKS, CDR2 YYEKEE (reference sequence). The CDR3 runs 13 residues. CDR3 loop: CASSRAGNTEAFF. The CDR3 nucleotides read TGTGCCAGCAGCCGGGCGGGTAACACTGAAGCTTTCTTT.